The rows below give T cell receptor beta chains drawn from one sample of a study of CD8+ T cells in alopecia areata. Sequenced by immunoSEQ multiplex PCR; TCRdb stores in-frame clones only, minus some. Among approximately 63,000 clones listed, approximately 60% were seen once. The sample consisted of CD8+ T cells sorted from blood, taken at week 0. The receptors were gathered from a human donor with alopecia areata. Each CDR3 is given with its conserved first and last residue. Fields, in order: clone size, J gene, D gene, V gene, CDR3 DNA, CDR3 protein. The D gene is left open where the match is weak. Expanded clones are given a class, and other clones once, few, many or no size at all.

>.|TRBJ1-1|.|TRBV11-2
TGTGCCAGCAGCTACCAGGGGACGAGGATGAACACTGAAGCTTTCTTT
CASSYQGTRMNTEAFF
>few|TRBJ2-1|.|TRBV7-3
TGTGCCAGCAGCTCTCCCCCCCAAAATGAGCAGTTCTTC
CASSSPPQNEQFF
>.|TRBJ2-1|.|TRBV5-1
TGCGCCAGCAGCCCTTTCGAAGCGGGTAACTACAATGAGCAGTTCTTC
CASSPFEAGNYNEQFF
>.|TRBJ2-7|.|TRBV6-5
TGTGCCAGCAGTTTCGAGCAGACAGGCTCCTACGAGCAGTACTTC
CASSFEQTGSYEQYF
>.|TRBJ2-1|.|TRBV15
TGTGCCACCAGCAGGGGGGCGGGACCCCCCAATGAGCAGTTCTTC
CATSRGAGPPNEQFF
>.|TRBJ2-5|TRBD1|TRBV19
TGTGCCAGTAGTCGTCAGGGGGTTGAGACCCAGTACTTC
CASSRQGVETQYF
>.|TRBJ2-1|TRBD2|TRBV4-1
TGCGCCAGCAGCCCGATAGCGGGAGGGGCTGAAGACAATGAGCAGTTCTTC
CASSPIAGGAEDNEQFF
>few|TRBJ2-5|TRBD2|TRBV7-7
TGTGCCAGCAGCCCCGGGACTAGCGGGAGTTATCAAGAGACCCAGTACTTC
CASSPGTSGSYQETQYF
>.|TRBJ2-7|TRBD2|TRBV10-3
TGTGCCATCAATCCGGGACTAGCGGGTCCCTACGAGCAGTACTTC
CAINPGLAGPYEQYF
>.|TRBJ2-7|.|TRBV29-1
TGCAGCGTTGAAGGGGCAGGGTACGAGCAGTACTTC
CSVEGAGYEQYF
>.|TRBJ2-7|.|TRBV7-2
TGTGCCAGCAGCTTATATGGGGGGTCGTGGTCCTACGAGCAGTACTTC
CASSLYGGSWSYEQYF
>few|TRBJ2-7|.|TRBV14
TGTGCCAGCAGCCAAGACTCCTACGAGCAGTACTTC
CASSQDSYEQYF
>.|TRBJ2-5|.|TRBV7-9
TGTGCCAGCAGCTTCGACATCGCTTGGACCCAGTACTTC
CASSFDIAWTQYF
>once|TRBJ2-1|TRBD1|TRBV9
TGTGCCAGCAGCGCTTCATCAGGGGGTTTGGACAATGAGCAGTTCTTC
CASSASSGGLDNEQFF
>.|TRBJ1-5|TRBD1|TRBV19
TGTGCCATCGGGACAGATAGCAATCAGCCCCAGCATTTT
CAIGTDSNQPQHF
>.|TRBJ2-5|.|TRBV9
TGTGCCAGCAGCGCAAACCCCCAAGAGACCCAGTACTTC
CASSANPQETQYF
>.|TRBJ2-1|.|TRBV27
TGTGCCAGCAGTTTATTGGGCGTCATCTCCTACAATGAGCAGTTCTTC
CASSLLGVISYNEQFF
>few|TRBJ2-1|TRBD2|TRBV4-1
TGCGCCAGCAGCCACAAAGCGGGAGTTGACAATGAGCAGTTCTTC
CASSHKAGVDNEQFF
>.|TRBJ1-2|.|TRBV5-1
TGCGCCAGCAGCTTGGACAGTTTCGGCTACACCTTC
CASSLDSFGYTF
>few|TRBJ1-5|.|TRBV2
TGTGCCAGCAGTGAGGACGGCAATCAGCCCCAGCATTTT
CASSEDGNQPQHF
>once|TRBJ2-3|.|TRBV7-6
TGTGCCAGCAGCATAACAGGGCTGAGCACAGATACGCAGTATTTT
CASSITGLSTDTQYF
>.|TRBJ2-7|.|TRBV27
TGTGCCAGCAGTTTATTGGGTACCGAGCAGTACTTC
CASSLLGTEQYF